This TCR beta chain derives from a study of Ad26.COV2.S vaccination and SARS-CoV-2 variants. Study context: Ad26.COV2.S, an intramuscular injection, was given once or twice 56 days apart.

Here immunoSEQ multiplex PCR was the method, and the copy in TCRdb shows in-frame clones only, minus some. Found here are over 300,000 clones, around 82% of them singletons; the top ten hold about 7.4%. This CDR3 spans 15 amino acids. The germline CDR1 and CDR2 sequences are MNHNS and SASEGT. Germline trimming cut 2 bases from V and 1 base from J; bases unmatched to any gene: 4. The sample's treatment: some 20 received Ad26.COV2.S at low or high dose, single or two shots; 5 received placebo; per-sample allocation not given. The investigators took samples on day 63 after the first vaccine or placebo injection. It was Wuhan-strain SARS-CoV-2 spike that the Ad26 vaccine vector expressed.

This sequence originates from a person aged 18-60 years who received the Ad26.COV2.S COVID-19 vaccine or a placebo. Sample: peripheral blood, taken in a trial of Ad26.COV2.S vaccine versus placebo. The chain links TRBV6-1 to TRBJ2-7, with TRBD1 identical over 8 bases. CDR3 DNA sequence: TGTGCCAGCAGTGAAAGGGGGACAGGTTCCTACGAGCAGTACTTC. Translation gives CASSERGTGSYEQYF.